The 6 T cell receptor beta chains below all came from one sample that was sequenced in a study of shared clonotypes between healthy human individuals. This table comes from immunoSEQ multiplex PCR, and its TCRdb copy is limited to in-frame clones, with some not included. The sample lists about 380,000 clones; 90% to 98% were seen once. The sequenced sample was memory CD8+ T cells sorted from blood. Subset of the sample: CD45RO+ cells pooled with CCR7-negative TemRA cells. These receptor sequences come from a man under 40 in good health.

The gene calls are TRBV28 and TRBJ2-3; a weak D match, TRBD2 (5 bases). The CDR3 sequence is 14 residues long. The V gene lost 6 bases and the J gene lost 2 bases, with 12 bases spanning the gap. Germline loops: CDR1 MDHEN, CDR2 SYDVKM. Written as DNA, the CDR3 is TGTGCCAGCAGGCTGACTATTACCACAGATACGCAGTATTTT. The encoded protein is CASRLTITTDTQYF.

V usage is TRBV9 and J usage is TRBJ1-4; 12 bases map to TRBD1. CDR3 length: 17 residues. Germline CDR1 SGDLS, CDR2 YYNGEE. V lost 3 bases and J lost 3; bases outside the gene matches: 6. The CDR3 bases are TGTGCCAGCAGCGCCGGGACAGGGGGCGCCTCTAATGAAAAACTGTTTTTT. Translation gives CASSAGTGGASNEKLFF.

This chain uses TRBV12-5 with TRBJ2-7; a possible D gene is TRBD2 (5 bases). The CDR3 consists of 12 residues. V lost 3 bases and J lost 3, with 6 bases in between. Germline-derived CDR1 and CDR2 are LGHNT and FRNRAP. The CDR3 DNA sequence: TGTGCTAGTGGTTTTGAGGGCTACGAGCAGTACTTC. Translation gives CASGFEGYEQYF.

The rearrangement links TRBV4-1 to TRBJ1-2; TRBD1 matches 7 bases. The ends lost 1 base at V and 4 bases at J; junction bases unmatched: 9. This CDR3 comprises 16 residues. Germline CDR1 reads MGHRA; CDR2 reads YSYEKL. DNA of the CDR3: TGCGCCAGCAGCCAAGGAATGAGGGGGCTTAGCTATGGCTACACCTTC. Its protein is CASSQGMRGLSYGYTF.

The V and J genes are TRBV5-1 and TRBJ2-3; D could derive from TRBD1 or TRBD2 (5 bases each). The CDR3 loop spans 16 amino acids. Trimming cost V 4 bases and J 1 base, with 16 bases left between them. Germline CDR1 is SGHRS and CDR2 is YFSETQ. This CDR3 reads CASSLLEGLGTDTQYF. In DNA form, the CDR3 reads TGCGCCAGCAGCCTCCTTGAGGGGCTCGGCACAGATACGCAGTATTTT.

The genes are TRBV7-2 and TRBJ2-4; TRBD2 aligns across 7 bases. CDR1 SGHTA and CDR2 FQGNSA come from the germline V gene. V shed 2 bases, J shed 0 bases, and the junction held 7 bases outside the gene matches. The CDR3 is 17 residues long. The CDR3 region is CASSLYGSGVAKNIQYF. The DNA of the CDR3 is TGTGCCAGCAGCTTATATGGAAGCGGGGTAGCCAAAAACATTCAGTACTTC.